This T cell receptor beta chain originates from a study of T cells in localized non-small cell lung cancer. Whole-study results and caveats: Uninvolved adjacent lung, not tumor, had the highest T cell clonality. The appearance of a median approximately 60 of the top 100 tumor clones was seen in adjacent lung.

The V and J ends lost 3 bases and 1 base respectively, with 11 bases between them. The CDR3 contains 15 residues. CDR1 is SGHTA and CDR2 is FQGNSA in the germline V gene. Sequenced by immunoSEQ multiplex PCR; TCRdb stores in-frame clones only, minus some. The repertoire holds tens of thousands of clones, with roughly 89% as singletons. There are a few counts of this clone. What it binds is not known. This receptor was identified in a male donor aged 60 or older with stage III squamous cell lung carcinoma. J is TRBJ2-3 and V is TRBV7-2; no firm D call. The specimen comprised peripheral blood, sampled before any cancer treatment. The CDR3 region is CASSFSRHGTDTQYF. DNA for the CDR3: TGTGCCAGCAGCTTCAGTCGGCACGGCACAGATACGCAGTATTTT.